This T cell receptor beta chain was captured by sequencing in a study of shared clonotypes between healthy human individuals. Study-wide background: CD8 memory received one plate per donor, CD8 naive two, CD4 memory three and CD4 naive three.

On this clone itself: Other DNA sequences of this sample code for an identical CDR3.

Original analysis: ImmunoSEQ junction-only sequences lacked quality scores, so their filtering differed. TCRdb's copy holds only in-frame clones and misses some; the assay was immunoSEQ multiplex PCR. The V and J calls and clone size were taken over from that table, and D and trimming were inferred from the DNA. The table has more than 1 million clones, around 82% seen once; the top ten hold 0.52%. Sequenced material: memory CD4+ T cells from PBMCs. Subset in this sample: CD45RA-negative fraction. The source is a man between 18 and 35 years old in good health. Some clones in this sample may be carry-over from other donors' samples.

CDR3 bases: TGTGCCAGCAGTGAAAAGGGTCGGGATCAGCCCCAGCATTTT. This sequence encodes CASSEKGRDQPQHF. The rearrangement links TRBV6-1 to TRBJ1-5; no clear D. The V gene's germline CDR1 is MNHNS and CDR2 SASEGT. The CDR3 contains 14 residues. With 2 bases removed from V and 5 bases from J, the gap between germline ends came to 10 bases.